A single sample gave rise to the 25 T cell receptor beta chains below, sequenced in a study of blood T cell repertoires in COVID-19. Clones were sequenced by immunoSEQ multiplex PCR, and TCRdb holds only the in-frame ones, with some missing. The sample records 200,000 to 250,000 clones, 86% being singletons. The sample comprised peripheral blood. All receptors come from a man between 45 and 60 years old with COVID-19, enrolled during active disease.

This clone showed up just once. The chain employs TRBV5-1 and TRBJ2-7, with TRBD2 matching over 8 bases. There are 15 residues in the CDR3. V trimming: 0 bases; J trimming: 4 bases; junction bases outside the gene matches: 6. Per germline, CDR1 SGHRS and CDR2 YFSETQ. CDR3 sequence reads: CASSLAAGVIYEQYF. The CDR3 bases are TGCGCCAGCAGCTTGGCAGCGGGAGTCATATACGAGCAGTACTTC.

V is TRBV7-2 and J is TRBJ1-6; D ambiguous. CDR1 SGHTA and CDR2 FQGNSA come from the germline V gene. The CDR3 totals 16 residues. Trimming cost V 1 base and J 9 bases, with 16 bases left between them. CDR3 region: CASSLVARGGGSPLHF. The CDR3 DNA follows: TGTGCCAGCAGCTTAGTAGCGCGGGGAGGCGGTTCACCCCTCCACTTT. The full variable domain, rest sourced from reference TRBV7-2 and TRBJ1-6, is GAGVSQSPSNKVTEKGKDVELRCDPISGHTALYWYRQSLGQGLEFLIYFQGNSAPDKSGLPSDRFSAERTGGSVSTLTIQRTQQEDSAVYLCASSLVARGGGSPLHFGNGTRLTVT.

This clone was found a few times. J is TRBJ2-2 and V is TRBV9; 10 bases match TRBD1. The germline V gene encodes CDR1 SGDLS and CDR2 YYNGEE. V was pared by 2 bases and J by 3 bases, with 4 bases of the junction left unmatched. CDR3 length: 16 residues. The CDR3 coding sequence is TGTGCCAGCAGCGTCTCCGGGACAGGGGACACCGGGGAGCTGTTTTTT. Its protein product is CASSVSGTGDTGELFF.

V and J are TRBV6-6 and TRBJ2-6, with a weak D call TRBD1 (6 bases). Trimming took 11 bases from V and 0 from J, leaving 17 bases between them. The CDR3 runs to 16 residues. CDR1 and CDR2 (germline): MNHNY, SVGAGI (reference sequence). The CDR3 DNA reads TGTGCCCAGGGGCCGGCTGAGTCCTCTGGGGCCAACGTCCTGACTTTC. Its protein product is CAQGPAESSGANVLTF.

This clone was detected only a few times. This sequence joins TRBV19 and TRBJ1-5, with D possibly TRBD1 on 5 matching bases. There are 16 residues in the CDR3. Germline CDR1 LNHDA, CDR2 SQIVND (reference sequence). V lost 1 base to trimming and J lost 5 bases, with 15 bases between them. The CDR3 DNA is TGTGCCAGTAGTATAGGGCGGGCTCCGGGGGATCAGCCCCAGCATTTT. Residues: CASSIGRAPGDQPQHF.

In DNA form, the CDR3 reads TGTGCCAGCAGCACAAGGGAGGGTAGCAATCAGCCCCAGCATTTT. It specifies CASSTREGSNQPQHF. The chain has TRBV7-8 and TRBJ1-5; no reliable D call. Germline CDR1 is SGHVS and CDR2 is FQNEAQ. V shed 5 bases and J shed 0 bases, with 11 bases lying between them. The CDR3 loop spans 15 amino acids.

This clone was detected only a few times. V usage is TRBV12-3 or TRBV12-4 and J usage is TRBJ2-1; 8 bases are shared with TRBD1. Trimming at V came to 7 bases and at J to 15 bases, leaving 14 bases not matched to a gene. The CDR3 loop spans 13 amino acids. Here the CDR3 DNA reads TGTGCCAGCACCCTTAACATCGACAGGGGTTTGTTCTTC. Protein: CASTLNIDRGLFF.

This clone has a single count. The rearrangement uses TRBV11-2 and TRBJ2-1; 9 nucleotides line up with TRBD2. The CDR3 is 14 residues long. Trimming took 1 base from V and 12 from J; bases not matched to a gene: 7. From germline, CDR1 is SGHAT and CDR2 FQNNGV. The CDR3 nucleotides read TGTGCCAGCAGCTTAGGGGGGAGGACTAGCGTGCAGTTCTTC. Residues: CASSLGGRTSVQFF.

About this clone itself: Other DNA sequences of this sample code for an identical CDR3. The J gene is TRBJ1-4, the V gene TRBV2, with 7 nucleotides matching TRBD1. Trimming at V came to 3 bases and at J to 3 bases, leaving 4 bases not matched to a gene. Germline CDR1 and CDR2: SNHLY and FYNNEI. The CDR3 covers 15 residues. CDR3 nucleotide sequence: TGTGCCAGCAGTGACCTCGGACAGGCTAATGAAAAACTGTTTTTT. Amino acids: CASSDLGQANEKLFF.

A single count supports this clone. The chain carries TRBV7-9 and TRBJ2-2; the D gene is possibly TRBD1 (6 bases). Germline CDR1 and CDR2: SEHNR and FQNEAQ (reference sequence). V dropped 0 bases and J dropped 5 bases, with 10 bases sitting between them. The CDR3 is made up of 15 amino acids. The CDR3 DNA reads TGTGCCAGCAGCTTAGCGGACGGGACAACCGGGGAGCTGTTTTTT. Translated: CASSLADGTTGELFF.

This chain links TRBV27 with TRBJ1-1; D might be TRBD1 (5 bases). Germline V lookup: CDR1 MNHEY, CDR2 SMNVEV (reference sequence). The CDR3 length is 20 residues. V gave up 4 bases and J gave up 0 bases, with 27 bases separating them. The CDR3 DNA reads as TGTGCCAGCAGTTCATATACTCTGGGGAGGGGCGGCTGGATGAACACTGAAGCTTTCTTT. Amino acid sequence: CASSSYTLGRGGWMNTEAFF.

The V gene is TRBV27, the J gene TRBJ2-2; 9 bases are shared with TRBD1. The length of the CDR3 is 16 residues. V lost 5 bases to trimming and J lost 7 bases; unmatched junction nucleotides: 11. CDR1 MNHEY and CDR2 SMNVEV come from the germline V gene (reference sequence). The CDR3: CASSEPGQGFSGELFF. Written as DNA, the CDR3 is TGTGCCAGCAGTGAACCGGGACAGGGTTTTAGCGGGGAGCTGTTTTTT.

The chain recombines TRBV7-3 with TRBJ2-7; the match to TRBD2 covers 12 bases. Germline assignment: CDR1 SGHTA and CDR2 FQGTGA. J was trimmed by 6 bases and V by 5 bases; bases with no gene match: 5. The CDR3 loop spans 14 amino acids. Here the CDR3 reads CASSELAGGREQYF. The CDR3 region has the DNA TGTGCCAGCAGCGAACTAGCGGGAGGTCGCGAGCAGTACTTC.

The chain links TRBV7-9 to TRBJ2-3; the match to TRBD2 covers 9 bases. Germline CDR1 and CDR2: SEHNR and FQNEAQ (reference sequence). Trimming removed 6 bases from V and 3 bases from J; junction bases left unmatched: 7. The CDR3 is 15 residues long. CDR3 nucleotide sequence: TGTGCCAGCAGTTTTAGCGGGAGCCTAACAGATACGCAGTATTTT. Translation gives CASSFSGSLTDTQYF.

The chain links TRBV5-4 to TRBJ2-2, with 9 bases that match TRBD1. V lost 4 bases, J lost 6 bases, and 10 bases stayed unmatched. The CDR3 sequence is 16 residues long. Germline CDR1 is SGHNT and CDR2 is YYREEE (reference sequence). CDR3 residues: CASSRTGGALAGELFF. CDR3 DNA: TGTGCCAGCAGCCGTACAGGGGGCGCGTTGGCCGGGGAGCTGTTTTTT.

J is TRBJ1-2 and V is TRBV4-3; TRBD1 is a possible D gene (6 bases). Germline CDR1 is LGHNA and CDR2 is YSLEER. The CDR3 is 17 residues long. Trimming cost V 0 bases and J 4 bases, with 18 bases left between them. Here the CDR3 DNA reads TGCGCCAGCAGCCAAGAAGCGTCGTTGGGCAGGGGCTATGGCTACACCTTC. Residues: CASSQEASLGRGYGYTF.

This chain uses TRBV4-1 with TRBJ2-3, with 11 bases aligning to TRBD2. The CDR3 runs 18 residues. Germline V gene data show CDR1 as MGHRA and CDR2 as YSYEKL. V was clipped by 0 bases and J by 0 bases; unmatched bases: 5. CDR3 amino acids: CASSQDSLAGASTDTQYF. CDR3 nucleotides: TGCGCCAGCAGCCAAGATTCACTAGCGGGAGCTAGCACAGATACGCAGTATTTT.

CDR3 sequence (DNA): TGTGCCAGCTCACCCTCAGCAGGGATGGATCAGCCCCAGCATTTT. Translation gives CASSPSAGMDQPQHF. The genes are TRBV18 and TRBJ1-5; perhaps TRBD1 as D (5 bases). The CDR3 is made up of 15 amino acids. Trimming left V 3 bases short and J 5 bases short, with 14 bases between. From germline, CDR1 is KGHSH and CDR2 LQKENI.

This chain uses TRBV5-1 with TRBJ2-1; TRBD2 agrees at 9 bases. Germline V CDR1 and CDR2: SGHRS, YFSETQ. This CDR3 region has 16 residues. Trimming cost V 2 bases and J 0 bases; bases outside gene matches: 3. In DNA form, the CDR3 reads TGCGCCAGCAGCTTAAAAGCGGGGGGCTCCTACAATGAGCAGTTCTTC. This codes for CASSLKAGGSYNEQFF.

By sample fraction, this clone is medium-sized. The V call is TRBV5-1, the J call TRBJ1-1; 11 bases fit TRBD1. Germline CDR1 reads SGHRS; CDR2 reads YFSETQ. The V segment lost 4 bases and the J segment 1 base; nucleotides outside the gene matches: 15. The CDR3 consists of 19 residues. CDR3: CASSPNPPGTGGRNTEAFF. Here the CDR3 DNA reads TGCGCCAGCAGCCCCAACCCCCCCGGGACAGGGGGTCGGAACACTGAAGCTTTCTTT.

The gene calls are TRBV21-1 and TRBJ1-5. TRBV21-1 is shown as a pseudogene. The CDR3 is 17 amino acids. CDR3 bases: TGTGCCAGCAGCAAAGATGGAAGTGGGGAGTTTGGGAAGCCCCAGCATTTT. This codes for CASSKDGSGEFGKPQHF.

For this clone: The same CDR3 arises from other DNA sequences in this sample as well. The chain is built from TRBV2 and TRBJ2-5; D is ambiguous. The CDR3 contains 14 residues. V shed 0 bases and J shed 4 bases, with 9 bases lying between them. The germline V gene encodes CDR1 SNHLY and CDR2 FYNNEI. The CDR3 region is CASSEAAGRETQYF. The CDR3 DNA sequence: TGTGCCAGCAGTGAAGCGGCAGGCCGAGAGACCCAGTACTTC.

The chain recombines TRBV30 with TRBJ2-5, with TRBD1 as a possible D gene (5 bases). CDR1 and CDR2 from the germline V gene are GTSNPN and SVGIG (reference sequence). V lost 4 bases and J 2 bases, leaving 17 bases between the germline ends. There are 15 residues in the CDR3. This CDR3 is CAWMVVGRGQETQYF. The CDR3 DNA reads TGTGCCTGGATGGTCGTCGGTAGGGGACAAGAGACCCAGTACTTC.

The chain is built from TRBV9 and TRBJ1-4; 10 bases align to TRBD1. The CDR3 contains 14 residues. V trimming: 4 bases; J trimming: 9 bases; junction bases outside the gene matches: 6. Looked up from germline, CDR1 is SGDLS and CDR2 is YYNGEE. CDR3 coding DNA: TGTGCCAGCAGCATACGGGACAGGGGCCAAAAACTGTTTTTT. As protein: CASSIRDRGQKLFF.

This clone was detected many times. J is TRBJ1-1 and V is TRBV27; 7 nucleotides line up with TRBD1. CDR3 length: 14 amino acids. V was clipped by 5 bases and J by 0 bases; unmatched bases: 3. The V gene's germline CDR1 is MNHEY and CDR2 SMNVEV (reference sequence). The CDR3 reads CASSDRALNTEAFF. CDR3 nucleotide sequence: TGTGCCAGCAGTGACAGGGCGTTGAACACTGAAGCTTTCTTT.